This record concerns one T cell receptor (beta chain) sequence. Its antigen is undetermined. V lost 7 bases and J 13 bases, leaving 17 bases between the germline ends. Germline CDR1 is SQVTM and CDR2 is ANQGSEA. The CDR3 covers 11 residues. The data belong to a study of tumor and adjacent non-tumor tissue in lung cancer. At the level of the study: The cohort had roughly 11 adenocarcinoma, a couple of squamous cell and 1 small cell patients.

Three rounds of nested PCR, following a modified ARM-PCR protocol, produced the TCRbeta library. TCRdb called the multiplex PCR reads again in MiXCR, with one record for every CDR3 protein. This table holds approximately 100,000 distinct CDR3 sequences, 60% to 80% found once. No cell sorting was done before RNA was extracted from the tissue. The normal lung tissue was taken more than 3 cm from the tumor edge. Findings and limits, study-wide: Patients with more diverse tumor TCRs had worse survival. Significantly higher TCR diversity was found in tumor than normal lung.

The sequencing input was distant non-tumor lung tissue. This sequence was found in a man in his sixties with non-small cell lung cancer. The chain combines TRBV29-1 with TRBJ2-1; a weak D match, TRBD2 (5 bases). The CDR3 protein is CSGWTDNVQFF. DNA for the CDR3: TGCAGCGGGTGGACTGATAATGTCCAGTTCTTC.